One and the same sample provided the 24 T cell receptor beta chains below, sequenced in a study of T cells in Graves' hyperthyroidism and ophthalmopathy. Regions amplified from RNA transcripts were the TCR beta CDR3 regions. Initially, a first-round RT-PCR of the TCR CDR3 employed the HTBI primer set. TCRdb re-called the multiplex PCR reads with MiXCR, one entry per CDR3 protein. In the table there are roughly 240,000 distinct CDR3 sequences, about a sixth of which are singletons. Material: blood. These receptors all come from a young woman with Graves' ophthalmopathy.

Ten or more counts support this clonotype. The V and J genes are TRBV6-8 and TRBJ2-3, with D hard to call. Germline loops: CDR1 MNHGY, CDR2 SAAAGT. Trimming stripped 6 bases from V and 2 bases from J, with 12 bases between. The CDR3 is 14 amino acids. The CDR3 region is CASSSLRYTDTQYF. The CDR3 DNA follows: TGTGCCAGCAGCTCACTACGTTACACAGATACGCAGTATTTT.

This clonotype was found many times. This rearrangement joins TRBV4-3 to TRBJ1-6; D uncertain. V shed 0 bases and J shed 7 bases, with 10 bases lying between them. Germline CDR1 reads LGHNA; CDR2 reads YSLEER. The CDR3 sequence is 15 residues long. This chain's CDR3 is CASSQDGSWNSPLHF. The CDR3 bases are TGCGCCAGCAGCCAAGATGGCAGCTGGAATTCACCCCTCCACTTT.

This clonotype was counted ten times or more. The J gene is TRBJ2-1, the V gene TRBV20-1; 8 bases map to TRBD2. The length of the CDR3 is 14 residues. Germline CDR1 DFQATT, CDR2 SNEGSKA (reference sequence). V dropped 5 bases and J dropped 4; count of bases not matched to a gene: 7. CDR3 loop: CSAPSGSHYNEQFF. CDR3 sequence (DNA): TGCAGTGCTCCAAGCGGGAGCCATTACAATGAGCAGTTCTTC.

This clonotype has just one count. The chain links TRBV20-1 to TRBJ2-7; tentatively, D is TRBD2 (8 bases). The length of the CDR3 is 19 residues. Trimming cost V 1 base and J 5 bases, with 30 bases left between them. Per germline, CDR1 DFQATT and CDR2 SNEGSKA (reference sequence). Here the CDR3 reads CSARVPQGRVAGLKNEQYF. CDR3 in DNA: TGCAGTGCTAGAGTTCCACAGGGGCGGGTAGCGGGATTGAAGAACGAGCAGTACTTC.

This clonotype was seen a single time. The conserved phenylalanine or tryptophan normally closing the CDR3 is absent here, so this likely arose from a read error. The gene calls are TRBV6-5 and TRBJ2-7; D may correspond to TRBD1 or TRBD2 (5 bases each). The germline V and J ends were trimmed by 3 bases and 1 base, with 16 bases remaining between them. Germline CDR1 and CDR2: MNHEY and SVGAGI. The CDR3 has 16 residues. The CDR3: CASSYKVWDRSYEQYS. The CDR3 nucleotides are TGTGCCAGCAGTTATAAGGTGTGGGACCGTTCCTACGAGCAGTACTCC.

At least ten counts were recorded for this clonotype. J is TRBJ1-1 and V is TRBV18; D call uncertain. Germline values: CDR1 KGHSH, CDR2 LQKENI. The CDR3 has 16 residues. Trimming removed 0 bases from V and 0 bases from J, with 11 bases in between. The CDR3 DNA is TGTGCCAGCTCACCACCGACCGGGAACATGAACACTGAAGCTTTCTTT. As protein: CASSPPTGNMNTEAFF.

Many counts were recorded for this clonotype. The chain couples TRBV20-1 to TRBJ2-7; TRBD2 aligns across 9 bases. CDR3 length: 16 residues. V shed 0 bases, J shed 3 bases, and the junction held 9 bases outside the gene matches. Germline V gene sequence: CDR1 DFQATT, CDR2 SNEGSKA (reference sequence). CDR3 sequence: CSARDRLAGVIYEQYF. CDR3 in DNA: TGCAGTGCTAGAGATCGATTAGCGGGAGTCATCTACGAGCAGTACTTC.

The chain has TRBV5-1 and TRBJ1-4; possible D gene TRBD1, 6 bases. The CDR3 is 16 residues long. V was trimmed by 4 bases and J by 3 bases, leaving 16 bases between them. Germline CDR1 is SGHRS and CDR2 is YFSETQ. In nucleotides, the CDR3 is TGCGCCAGCAGCCCCCTGAGACAGGCACCTAATGAAAAACTGTTTTTT. It specifies CASSPLRQAPNEKLFF.

This clonotype was counted ten times or more. The chain has TRBV11-2 and TRBJ2-2; the match to TRBD2 covers 11 bases. The J segment lost 4 bases and the V segment lost 2 bases, leaving 12 bases of the junction unmatched. CDR1 is SGHAT and CDR2 is FQNNGV in the germline V gene. CDR3 size: 19 residues. The CDR3 bases are TGTGCCAGCAGCTTATCCCGGGGACTAGCGGATAGCGTCACCGGGGAGCTGTTTTTT. It codes for CASSLSRGLADSVTGELFF.

This clonotype was detected ten times or more. The gene calls are TRBV7-2 and TRBJ2-1; TRBD2 matches 8 bases. CDR1 and CDR2 from the germline V gene are SGHTA and FQGNSA. The CDR3 length is 18 residues. The V and J ends lost 0 bases and 1 base, in that order; junction bases with no gene match: 8. Here the CDR3 reads CASSLAPGGGRSYNEQFF. The CDR3 bases are TGTGCCAGCAGCTTAGCTCCGGGGGGGGGGAGGTCCTACAATGAGCAGTTCTTC.

This clonotype was observed a few times. This chain uses TRBV19 with TRBJ2-7; D possibly matches TRBD1 or TRBD2 (5 bases each). Germline V gene data show CDR1 as LNHDA and CDR2 as SQIVND (reference sequence). CDR3 length equals 12 residues. The CDR3 DNA follows: TGTGCAGTGGGGGACGGGACCTACGAGCAGTACTTC. It encodes CAVGDGTYEQYF.

The J gene is TRBJ1-5, the V gene TRBV6-1, with unresolved D. CDR3 length equals 13 residues. Deletions cut 5 bases from V and 6 bases from J, with 11 bases between. Germline V CDR1 and CDR2: MNHNS, SASEGT. In DNA form, the CDR3 reads TGTGCCAGCAGTCGGACCGCCGTTCAGCCCCAGCATTTT. Amino acids: CASSRTAVQPQHF.

This clonotype was recorded many times. The gene calls are TRBV9 and TRBJ2-1, with 9 nucleotides matching TRBD2. The germline CDR1 and CDR2 sequences are SGDLS and YYNGEE. This CDR3 has 18 residues. V was clipped by 4 bases and J by 7 bases; unmatched bases: 18. The CDR3, as DNA: TGTGCCAGCAGCCCCGCCCCGGGCGGGATAGCGGGGGCTAATGAGCAGTTCTTC. Translation: CASSPAPGGIAGANEQFF. Filled out from reference TRBV9 and TRBJ2-1, the complete variable domain reads DSGVTQTPKHLITATGQRVTLRCSPRSGDLSVYWYQQSLDQGLQFLIQYYNGEERAKGNILERFSAQQFPDLHSELNLSSLELGDSALYFCASSPAPGGIAGANEQFFGPGTRLTVL.

The J gene is TRBJ2-1, the V gene TRBV28; 12 bases map to TRBD2. V gave up 10 bases and J gave up 3 bases; unmatched junction bases: 4. The CDR3 has 14 amino acids. Germline assignment: CDR1 MDHEN and CDR2 SYDVKM. This CDR3 is CATVTSGGYNEQFF. The CDR3 nucleotides are TGTGCCACCGTGACTAGCGGGGGCTACAATGAGCAGTTCTTC.

This clonotype was counted at least ten times. The chain has TRBV4-3 and TRBJ2-1, with unresolved D. Germline V gives CDR1 LGHNA, CDR2 YSLEER. V dropped 3 bases and J dropped 3 bases, with 15 bases sitting between them. The CDR3 covers 16 residues. The DNA for the CDR3 is TGCGCCAGCAGCCAGACATCCCGCTGGGTCTACAATGAGCAGTTCTTC. This sequence encodes CASSQTSRWVYNEQFF.

Many counts were recorded for this clonotype. The chain combines TRBV5-1 with TRBJ1-2, with D perhaps TRBD1 (5 bases). Trimming shortened V by 6 bases and J by 4 bases, and 16 bases separated the two germline ends. The germline CDR1 and CDR2 sequences are SGHRS and YFSETQ. The CDR3 consists of 14 residues. DNA for the CDR3: TGCGCCAGCACCACCGAGGACACGGTCTATGGCTACACCTTC. This gives the protein CASTTEDTVYGYTF. The whole variable domain, remainder taken from reference TRBV5-1 and TRBJ1-2, is KAGVTQTPRYLIKTRGQQVTLSCSPISGHRSVSWYQQTPGQGLQFLFEYFSETQRNKGNFPGRFSGRQFSNSRSEMNVSTLELGDSALYLCASTTEDTVYGYTFGSGTRLTVV.

This clonotype showed up many times. V gene TRBV6-1 combines with J gene TRBJ2-1; 8 nucleotides agree with TRBD1. The V gene end was trimmed by 8 bases and the J gene end by 10 bases; junction bases not matched to a gene: 4. Germline V gene data show CDR1 as MNHNS and CDR2 as SASEGT. The CDR3 spans 11 residues. The CDR3 coding sequence is TGTGCCAGCGATGACAGGGGCGAGCAGTTCTTC. Translating gives CASDDRGEQFF.

The table lists this clonotype with many counts. With a much larger clone just one base away, this may be a read error. The chain links TRBV30 to TRBJ1-1; no definite D call. Germline CDR1 is GTSNPN and CDR2 is SVGIG (reference sequence). This CDR3 spans 11 amino acids. The CDR3 region has the DNA TGTGCCTGGAGCTCAAACACTAAAGCTTTCTTT. It translates to CAWSSNTKAFF. The full variable domain, its missing parts supplied by reference TRBV30 and TRBJ1-1, is SQTIHQWPATLVQPVGSPLSLECTVEGTSNPNLYWYRQAAGRGLQLLFYSVGIGQISSEVPQNLSASRPQDRQFILSSKKLLLSDSGFYLCAWSSNTKAFFGQGTRLTVV.

This clonotype was observed at least ten times. V and J are TRBV12-3 or TRBV12-4 and TRBJ2-6, with D possibly matching TRBD2 (6 bases). Between the trimmed V and J ends, which lost 0 bases and 2 bases, there was a span of 17 bases. This CDR3 has 19 amino acids. The CDR3 reads CASSLALASMDPGANVLTF. The CDR3 coding sequence is TGTGCCAGCAGTTTAGCGCTAGCGTCAATGGACCCTGGGGCCAACGTCCTGACTTTC.

The chain uses TRBV5-1 and TRBJ2-5, with 8 bases lining up with TRBD2. The trim removed 6 bases at V and 1 base at J, leaving 17 bases unmatched. CDR3 length: 18 residues. Germline V gene sequence: CDR1 SGHRS, CDR2 YFSETQ. The CDR3, as DNA: TGCGCCAGCATCTTTGGCCGAGCTAGCGGGTTTGGCCAAGAGACCCAGTACTTC. Its translation is CASIFGRASGFGQETQYF.

This clonotype has a count of ten or more. The chain recombines TRBV27 with TRBJ2-1; the match to TRBD2 covers 11 bases. The CDR3 totals 16 residues. Per the germline V gene, CDR1 is MNHEY and CDR2 is SMNVEV (reference sequence). V dropped 5 bases and J dropped 6; count of bases not matched to a gene: 9. The CDR3 reads CASSVIAGGPVNEQFF. CDR3 sequence (DNA): TGTGCCAGCAGTGTAATAGCGGGAGGGCCGGTCAATGAGCAGTTCTTC.

The table lists this clonotype with a few counts. This may be a read error: a much more frequent sequence differs by one nucleotide. The chain joins TRBV12-3 or TRBV12-4 to TRBJ1-5, with D possibly TRBD1 on 6 matching bases. The CDR3 contains 15 residues. Trimming removed 8 bases at V and 5 bases at J, with 19 bases between. The CDR3 region is CASRGSWGADQPQHF. CDR3 bases: TGTGCCAGCCGGGGCAGTTGGGGGGCTGATCAGCCCCAGCATTTT.

This clonotype has at least ten counts. V gene TRBV28 combines with J gene TRBJ2-7; 7 bases match TRBD1. Germline CDR1 MDHEN, CDR2 SYDVKM. This CDR3 contains 13 residues. V was pared by 8 bases and J by 9 bases, with 13 bases of the junction left unmatched. Here the CDR3 reads CASDPRGPRGQYF. CDR3 nucleotide sequence: TGTGCCAGCGATCCAAGGGGGCCTCGCGGGCAGTACTTC.

A few counts support this clonotype. The chain has TRBV28 and TRBJ2-2; 7 bases agree with TRBD2. J was trimmed by 3 bases and V by 10 bases; bases with no gene match: 26. The CDR3 totals 20 residues. The V gene's germline CDR1 is MDHEN and CDR2 SYDVKM. The CDR3 loop is CATNGRLFLSSIPYTGELFF. DNA of the CDR3: TGTGCCACGAACGGGAGGCTCTTTCTGTCCTCGATCCCGTACACCGGGGAGCTGTTTTTT. The whole variable domain, filled in from reference TRBV28 and TRBJ2-2, reads DVKVTQSSRYLVKRTGEKVFLECVQDMDHENMFWYRQDPGLGLRLIYFSYDVKMKEKGDIPEGYSVSREKKERFSLILESASTNQTSMYLCATNGRLFLSSIPYTGELFFGEGSRLTVL.